One sample yielded the 12 T cell receptor beta chains listed below, sequenced in a study of cytomegalovirus exposure and HLA in healthy donors. Both 60 Vbeta primers and 13 Jbeta primers went into the PCR. The repertoire was sequenced with immunoSEQ multiplex PCR; TCRdb's copy has only in-frame clones and lacks some. The table lists 150,000 to 180,000 clones, approximately 77% of them singletons. What was sequenced was PBMCs. These receptors all come from a man younger than 35 in good health and CMV-seronegative.

In its sample, this clone was seen once. The J gene is TRBJ1-3, the V gene TRBV30, with a tentative D call TRBD1 (5 bases). Germline CDR1 reads GTSNPN; CDR2 reads SVGIG (reference sequence). Trimming stripped 0 bases from V and 5 bases from J, with 11 bases between. The CDR3 extends over 14 amino acids. This CDR3 is CAWSVPGIRNTIYF. CDR3 nucleotides: TGTGCCTGGAGTGTACCAGGGATCCGAAACACCATATATTTT.

The chain couples TRBV6-6 to TRBJ1-2; D perhaps matches TRBD1 (6 bases). V gave up 2 bases and J gave up 2 bases, with 12 bases separating them. CDR1 and CDR2 (germline): MNHNY, SVGAGI (reference sequence). The CDR3 spans 15 residues. The CDR3 reads CASSYRGQINYGYTF. CDR3 nucleotide sequence: TGTGCCAGCAGTTACCGGGGACAAATAAACTATGGCTACACCTTC.

The gene calls are TRBV4-1 and TRBJ2-1; TRBD2 agrees at 13 bases. This CDR3 contains 15 residues. The germline V gene encodes CDR1 MGHRA and CDR2 YSYEKL. The V segment lost 3 bases and the J segment 9 bases; nucleotides outside the gene matches: 5. CDR3: CASSQGLAGKGEQFF. Here the CDR3 DNA reads TGCGCCAGCAGCCAGGGACTAGCGGGAAAGGGTGAGCAGTTCTTC.

The gene calls are TRBV18 and TRBJ2-7; 7 positions agree with TRBD2. CDR1 is KGHSH, CDR2 LQKENI, per germline. The CDR3 is made up of 13 amino acids. J was trimmed by 1 base and V by 5 bases; bases with no gene match: 2. CDR3 in amino acids: CASSAGESYEQYF. The CDR3 DNA reads as TGTGCCAGCTCAGCGGGGGAATCCTACGAGCAGTACTTC.

This clone was picked up one time. The V gene is TRBV29-1, the J gene TRBJ2-7; D possibly corresponds to TRBD2 (5 bases). The CDR3 runs to 11 residues. Germline V gives CDR1 SQVTM, CDR2 ANQGSEA. V lost 4 bases to trimming and J lost 3 bases, with 7 bases between them. For the CDR3, the DNA is TGCAGCGTTGGTGAGGGCTACGAGCAGTACTTC. Translating it yields CSVGEGYEQYF.

The table lists this clone with a count of one. V usage is TRBV28 and J usage is TRBJ2-2; 9 bases agree with TRBD2. Trimming took 10 bases from V and 0 from J; bases not matched to a gene: 27. This CDR3 region has 22 residues. Germline V CDR1 and CDR2: MDHEN, SYDVKM. The CDR3 sequence is CATILKKRPWALAGSNTGELFF. The CDR3 DNA reads TGTGCCACCATTCTTAAGAAGCGCCCCTGGGCACTAGCGGGCTCGAACACCGGGGAGCTGTTTTTT.

The CDR3 sequence is CASRGQNSGANVLTF. CDR3 nucleotide sequence: TGTGCCAGTAGGGGACAGAACTCTGGGGCCAACGTCCTGACTTTC. The rearrangement links TRBV19 to TRBJ2-6; 7 bases line up with TRBD1. The CDR3 is 15 amino acids. CDR1 is LNHDA, CDR2 SQIVND, per germline (reference sequence). Germline trimming cut 6 bases from V and 0 bases from J; bases unmatched to any gene: 2.

The chain uses TRBV30 and TRBJ2-3; D possibly corresponds to TRBD2 (6 bases). CDR1 and CDR2 from the germline V gene are GTSNPN and SVGIG (reference sequence). The CDR3 is made up of 16 amino acids. V was trimmed by 0 bases and J by 2 bases, leaving 15 bases between them. This CDR3 is CAWSVRAGQPTDTQYF. CDR3 in DNA: TGTGCCTGGAGTGTAAGGGCGGGGCAACCCACAGATACGCAGTATTTT. Filled out from reference TRBV30 and TRBJ2-3, the complete variable domain reads SQTIHQWPATLVQPVGSPLSLECTVEGTSNPNLYWYRQAAGRGLQLLFYSVGIGQISSEVPQNLSASRPQDRQFILSSKKLLLSDSGFYLCAWSVRAGQPTDTQYFGPGTRLTVL.

The V and J genes are TRBV7-2 and TRBJ2-7, with TRBD2 identical over 13 bases. The ends lost 4 bases at V and 5 bases at J; junction bases unmatched: 8. The germline CDR1 and CDR2 sequences are SGHTA and FQGNSA. The CDR3 spans 16 residues. Here the CDR3 DNA reads TGTGCCAGCAGCTACTTTACTAGCGGGAGGGCCAACGAGCAGTACTTC. Translated: CASSYFTSGRANEQYF.

The gene calls are TRBV9 and TRBJ2-5; the match to TRBD2 covers 8 bases. The ends lost 3 bases at V and 5 bases at J; junction bases unmatched: 6. Germline CDR1 is SGDLS and CDR2 is YYNGEE. This CDR3 contains 14 residues. The CDR3 region is CASSGGLVRETQYF. DNA for the CDR3: TGTGCCAGCAGCGGGGGACTAGTGAGGGAGACCCAGTACTTC. Filled out from reference TRBV9 and TRBJ2-5, the complete variable domain reads DSGVTQTPKHLITATGQRVTLRCSPRSGDLSVYWYQQSLDQGLQFLIQYYNGEERAKGNILERFSAQQFPDLHSELNLSSLELGDSALYFCASSGGLVRETQYFGPGTRLLVL.

J is TRBJ2-7 and V is TRBV2; a possible D gene is TRBD2 (5 bases). Between the trimmed V and J ends, which lost 7 bases and 6 bases, there was a span of 16 bases. This CDR3 region has 13 residues. Germline V gene data show CDR1 as SNHLY and CDR2 as FYNNEI. The CDR3 DNA follows: TGTGCCAGCAACGAACGGGGTCGGTCCGAGCAGTACTTC. Its protein product is CASNERGRSEQYF.

The genes are TRBV11-2 and TRBJ1-1, with D tentatively TRBD1 (5 bases). Trimming took off 7 bases at V and 3 bases at J, with 21 bases between the two ends. Germline-derived CDR1 and CDR2 are SGHAT and FQNNGV. This CDR3 region has 16 residues. As DNA, the CDR3 is TGTGCCAGCACCCAATGGGCGGGGGGTGTGGACACTGAAGCTTTCTTT. This translates into CASTQWAGGVDTEAFF.